This TCR beta chain was captured by sequencing in a study of blood T cell repertoires in COVID-19. Overall study: Acute-phase and convalescent COVID-19 samples originated in the United States, Italy and Spain. Sample material is recorded as cDNA or gDNA derived from T cells, B-cell-depleted T cells, or PBMCs.

The length of the CDR3 is 15 residues. With 6 bases removed from V and 5 bases from J, the gap between germline ends came to 16 bases. CDR1 is MNHEY, CDR2 SVGAGI, per germline. The study assigned cohorts using participant-reported clinical history. In the original analysis: How many nucleated cells were present was estimated from reference gene primer amplification. This table comes from immunoSEQ multiplex PCR, and its TCRdb copy is limited to in-frame clones, with some not included. Clone size and the V and J calls come from that table; the DNA yielded D and trimming. The sample records around 250,000 clones, about 82% being singletons.

The source material was PBMCs or T cells enriched from blood (not recorded which). The clonotype was recovered from a woman aged 50 to 60 who had recovered from COVID-19. The V and J genes are TRBV6-5 and TRBJ1-4, with D unresolved. The DNA of the CDR3 is TGTGCCAGCAGCTTTACTTTGACTGCCAATGAAAAACTGTTTTTT. Encoded protein: CASSFTLTANEKLFF.